One sample yielded the 31 T cell receptor beta chains listed below, sequenced in a study of identical twins. TCRdb reanalysed the 5' RACE reads using MiXCR and keeps one entry per CDR3 protein. This repertoire shows some 500,000 distinct CDR3 sequences, more than 9% found once; its top ten account for around 3.2%. Separately, the same data were catalogued under a study of yellow fever vaccine responses in identical twins.

Sequencing was carried out using PBMCs. These receptors were taken from a woman aged 18-35 years in good health.

In this sample, this clonotype turned up a few times. The V gene is TRBV20-1, the J gene TRBJ2-5; no clear D. V was pared by 2 bases and J by 0 bases, with 19 bases between. Per germline, CDR1 DFQATT and CDR2 SNEGSKA (reference sequence). The CDR3 totals 17 residues. Here the CDR3 DNA reads TGCAGTGCTAGATTAGGCCCCGGTGCCTCGTACCAAGAGACCCAGTACTTC. Translation: CSARLGPGASYQETQYF.

This clonotype was found many times. The chain couples TRBV9 to TRBJ2-7, with 8 nucleotides matching TRBD2. The ends lost 3 bases at V and 3 bases at J; junction bases unmatched: 5. Germline lookup yields CDR1 SGDLS and CDR2 YYNGEE. The CDR3 is 14 amino acids. Here the CDR3 reads CASSALADYYEQYF. CDR3 bases: TGTGCCAGCAGCGCACTAGCGGACTACTACGAGCAGTACTTC.

This clonotype occurred many times. This chain links TRBV28 with TRBJ1-2; D unresolved. Trimming took 3 bases from V and 2 from J, leaving 7 bases between them. The germline CDR1 and CDR2 sequences are MDHEN and SYDVKM. The CDR3 spans 13 residues. The chain's CDR3 is CASSFSENYGYTF. The CDR3 bases are TGTGCCAGCAGTTTTTCAGAGAACTATGGCTACACCTTC.

The chain has TRBV24-1 and TRBJ1-3; D is undetermined. This CDR3 is built from 13 residues. The germline V gene encodes CDR1 KGHDR and CDR2 SFDVKD. Trimming removed 5 bases at V and 6 bases at J, with 10 bases between. The CDR3 region has the DNA TGTGCCACCAGTGTACCAATGCCAAACACCATATATTTT. Translating it yields CATSVPMPNTIYF.

This clonotype was detected a few times. The V call is TRBV5-1, the J call TRBJ2-5; D may correspond to TRBD1 or TRBD2 (5 bases each). The CDR3 covers 15 residues. V lost 4 bases to trimming and J lost 10 bases, with 23 bases between them. Germline V CDR1 and CDR2: SGHRS, YFSETQ. The CDR3 spells CASSPGPRDPGFQYF. The CDR3 DNA is TGCGCCAGCAGCCCTGGACCCCGGGACCCAGGGTTCCAGTACTTC.

This chain connects TRBV27 to TRBJ2-3, with D uncertain. V was cut by 2 bases and J by 0 bases, with 12 bases left in between. This CDR3 has 16 amino acids. CDR1 and CDR2 (germline): MNHEY, SMNVEV (reference sequence). Here the CDR3 reads CASSLSQHYSTDTQYF. CDR3 sequence (DNA): TGTGCCAGCAGTTTAAGCCAGCACTATAGCACAGATACGCAGTATTTT.

This clonotype was recorded a few times. The J gene is TRBJ2-1, the V gene TRBV18; the D is unclear. Germline loops: CDR1 KGHSH, CDR2 LQKENI. This CDR3 has 13 amino acids. Deletions cut 3 bases from V and 9 bases from J, with 12 bases between. CDR3 bases: TGTGCCAGCTCACCTTTAACATCGGGTGAGCAGTTCTTC. Translating gives CASSPLTSGEQFF.

This clonotype was counted a few times. The rearrangement uses TRBV7-9 and TRBJ2-7, with 10 bases aligning to TRBD2. CDR1 is SEHNR, CDR2 FQNEAQ, per germline (reference sequence). The CDR3 extends over 16 amino acids. The J segment lost 3 bases and the V segment lost 8 bases, leaving 13 bases of the junction unmatched. CDR3 DNA: TGTGCCAGCGAACGTCTCGAGCGGGAGGGTCGCTACGAGCAGTACTTC. Translation gives CASERLEREGRYEQYF.

This chain connects TRBV3-1 to TRBJ2-7; 10 bases are shared with TRBD2. Germline trimming cut 6 bases from V and 5 bases from J; bases unmatched to any gene: 10. The CDR3 is 15 residues long. CDR1 is LGHDT and CDR2 is YNNKEL in the germline V gene (reference sequence). The CDR3 is CASSSGGPLGDEQYF. CDR3 coding DNA: TGTGCCAGCAGTAGCGGGGGGCCCTTAGGCGACGAGCAGTACTTC.

This clonotype was recorded at least ten times. The rearrangement uses TRBV7-9 and TRBJ1-2; no definite D call. Germline CDR1 and CDR2: SEHNR and FQNEAQ (reference sequence). The CDR3 length is 16 residues. The V end lost 4 bases, the J end lost 2 bases, and 17 bases lay between the germline ends. CDR3 DNA sequence: TGTGCCAGCAGCTCACCGGACTCCCGCTCCAACTATGGCTACACCTTC. It yields the protein CASSSPDSRSNYGYTF.

The chain combines TRBV30 with TRBJ1-2; D ambiguous. V was trimmed by 3 bases and J by 8 bases, leaving 10 bases between them. CDR1 and CDR2 (germline): GTSNPN, SVGIG (reference sequence). CDR3 length: 11 residues. In DNA form, the CDR3 reads TGTGCCTGGAGCTACGCGGCCGGCTACACCTTC. This codes for CAWSYAAGYTF.

This clonotype was recorded a few times. V usage is TRBV2 and J usage is TRBJ2-3; D uncertain. This CDR3 has 13 amino acids. Germline V gene sequence: CDR1 SNHLY, CDR2 FYNNEI. Deletions cut 4 bases from V and 2 bases from J, with 7 bases between. As DNA, the CDR3 is TGTGCCAGCAGTGTGATCCTCACAGATACGCAGTATTTT. Encoded protein: CASSVILTDTQYF.

The genes are TRBV7-9 and TRBJ2-3; D possibly corresponds to TRBD2 (6 bases). This CDR3 comprises 14 residues. Trimming cost V 7 bases and J 2 bases, with 13 bases left between them. Germline loops: CDR1 SEHNR, CDR2 FQNEAQ (reference sequence). The CDR3 sequence: CASTGEKTTDTQYF. For the CDR3, the DNA is TGTGCCAGCACGGGGGAGAAAACCACAGATACGCAGTATTTT.

The chain has TRBV6-2 or TRBV6-3 and TRBJ1-5; D is perhaps TRBD1 (6 bases). The germline gives CDR1 MNHEY, CDR2 SVGEGT. The CDR3 has 15 residues. The V and J ends lost 6 bases and 3 bases respectively, with 15 bases between them. This CDR3 reads CASRFRDNYNQPQHF. DNA for the CDR3: TGTGCCAGCAGATTCCGGGACAATTACAATCAGCCCCAGCATTTT.

CDR3 amino acids: CASTGTPGADTQYF. The CDR3, as DNA: TGTGCCAGCACCGGGACACCTGGGGCAGATACGCAGTATTTT. The rearrangement links TRBV2 to TRBJ2-3; tentative D call: TRBD1 (6 bases). The germline CDR1 and CDR2 sequences are SNHLY and FYNNEI. Trimming pared 7 bases from V and 4 bases from J, leaving 15 bases between. This CDR3 region has 14 residues.

This clonotype showed up many times. CDR3 in DNA: TGCAGTGCTAGAGCACCAAATCCTAGGGATAGCTCCTACGAGCAGTACTTC. Translating it yields CSARAPNPRDSSYEQYF. The V and J genes are TRBV20-1 and TRBJ2-7; D is uncertain. Germline loops: CDR1 DFQATT, CDR2 SNEGSKA (reference sequence). This CDR3 spans 17 amino acids. V lost 1 base, J lost 0 bases, and 19 bases lay in between.

A few counts support this clonotype. In nucleotides, the CDR3 is TGTGCCAGCAGCTTTCGGGGGGAGGGTGAGCAGTTCTTC. Translating gives CASSFRGEGEQFF. The chain couples TRBV7-8 to TRBJ2-1, with 7 bases that match TRBD2. Germline values: CDR1 SGHVS, CDR2 FQNEAQ. There are 13 residues in the CDR3. V lost 3 bases and J lost 9; bases outside the gene matches: 5.

This clonotype was seen a handful of times. The J gene is TRBJ2-7, the V gene TRBV5-1; 7 positions match TRBD2. CDR1 and CDR2 from the germline V gene are SGHRS and YFSETQ. The CDR3 covers 14 residues. V shed 0 bases and J 7 bases; nucleotides not matched to a gene: 7. The CDR3 sequence is CASSLGLASVEQYF. CDR3 nucleotide sequence: TGCGCCAGCAGCTTGGGACTAGCCTCCGTGGAGCAGTACTTC.

The table lists this clonotype with many counts. The genes are TRBV6-5 and TRBJ2-1; 7 nucleotides agree with TRBD2. The CDR3 totals 16 residues. CDR1 MNHEY and CDR2 SVGAGI come from the germline V gene. J lost 7 bases, V lost 0 bases, and 9 bases had no gene match. CDR3 amino acids: CASSYSGDYLVNEQFF. The CDR3 DNA follows: TGTGCCAGCAGTTACTCTGGGGACTATCTGGTGAATGAGCAGTTCTTC.

This clonotype was counted ten times or more. The chain joins TRBV6-1 to TRBJ2-5; the match to TRBD1 covers 7 bases. V dropped 6 bases and J dropped 3; count of bases not matched to a gene: 10. Germline-derived CDR1 and CDR2 are MNHNS and SASEGT. The CDR3 consists of 15 residues. Here the CDR3 reads CASSRKGTEEETQYF. CDR3 coding DNA: TGTGCCAGCAGCAGGAAAGGGACAGAAGAAGAGACCCAGTACTTC.

The rearrangement joins TRBV25-1 to TRBJ2-7, with unresolved D. The length of the CDR3 is 13 residues. With 3 bases removed from V and 4 bases from J, the gap between germline ends came to 10 bases. The germline V gene has CDR1 MGHDK and CDR2 SYGVNS. As DNA, the CDR3 is TGTGCCAGCAGTGATCTGGACGGTTACGAGCAGTACTTC. This sequence encodes CASSDLDGYEQYF.

V and J are TRBV5-1 and TRBJ2-7, with a possible D match to TRBD2 (5 bases). Germline V lookup: CDR1 SGHRS, CDR2 YFSETQ. This CDR3 comprises 14 residues. V was pared by 0 bases and J by 2 bases, with 9 bases between. The CDR3 bases are TGCGCCAGCAGCTTGGCCGGGGAAACCTACGAGCAGTACTTC. This sequence encodes CASSLAGETYEQYF.

CDR3 region: CASRGQGASPLHF. The CDR3 DNA follows: TGTGCCAGTAGGGGCCAGGGGGCTTCACCCCTCCACTTT. The V and J genes are TRBV19 and TRBJ1-6; 8 nucleotides agree with TRBD1. With V trimmed by 6 bases and J by 9 bases, 4 bases remained unmatched. This CDR3 has 13 amino acids. The germline V gene has CDR1 LNHDA and CDR2 SQIVND (reference sequence).

This clonotype appeared a few times. V gene TRBV28 combines with J gene TRBJ2-7; D perhaps matches TRBD1 (6 bases). The V end lost 6 bases, the J end lost 6 bases, and 12 bases lay between the germline ends. CDR3 length: 12 residues. Germline CDR1 reads MDHEN; CDR2 reads SYDVKM. CDR3 in DNA: TGTGCCAGCAGCTCGACAGGCATCGAGCAGTACTTC. Amino acids: CASSSTGIEQYF.

The chain links TRBV29-1 to TRBJ2-1; 12 bases match TRBD2. Unmatched junction bases numbered 10, after V lost 7 bases and J lost 9 bases. The CDR3 is 14 residues long. Germline CDR1 reads SQVTM; CDR2 reads ANQGSEA. The CDR3 spells CSADRTSGTGEQFF. The CDR3 coding sequence is TGCAGCGCAGATCGGACTAGCGGGACCGGTGAGCAGTTCTTC.

Ten or more counts support this clonotype. V and J are TRBV4-3 and TRBJ2-7; weak D call: TRBD1 (5 bases). V lost 3 bases, J lost 3 bases, and 12 bases lay in between. Germline V CDR1 and CDR2: LGHNA, YSLEER. The CDR3 runs to 14 residues. CDR3 in amino acids: CASSHSVRDYEQYF. CDR3 nucleotide sequence: TGCGCCAGCAGCCATTCCGTCAGGGACTACGAGCAGTACTTC.

The CDR3 nucleotides are TGTGCCAGCCGGGACAGGGGCCACGAGCAGTACTTC. As protein: CASRDRGHEQYF. The V gene is TRBV14, the J gene TRBJ2-7, with 10 bases identical to TRBD1. V shed 8 bases, J shed 5 bases, and the junction held 3 bases outside the gene matches. CDR1 and CDR2 from the germline V gene are SGHDN and FVKESK. CDR3 length: 12 amino acids.

This clonotype came up many times. The chain employs TRBV7-2 and TRBJ1-2; 12 positions match TRBD1. There are 15 residues in the CDR3. V shed 2 bases and J 6 bases; nucleotides not matched to a gene: 4. Germline values: CDR1 SGHTA, CDR2 FQGNSA. The CDR3: CASSLLGTGGHGYTF. The CDR3 nucleotides read TGTGCCAGCAGCTTACTGGGGACAGGGGGCCATGGCTACACCTTC.

This clonotype was found a few times. The CDR3 region has the DNA TGTGCCAGCAGTTTTTCGCAGGAAGAGACCCAGTACTTC. It specifies CASSFSQEETQYF. This sequence joins TRBV12-3 or TRBV12-4 and TRBJ2-5; D not resolved. V was clipped by 3 bases and J by 3 bases, with 8 bases between them. The CDR3 is made up of 13 amino acids.

There are a few counts of this clonotype. The chain is built from TRBV6-1 and TRBJ2-1; possible D gene TRBD2, 6 bases. Germline lookup yields CDR1 MNHNS and CDR2 SASEGT. There are 13 residues in the CDR3. V dropped 6 bases and J dropped 2 bases, with 8 bases sitting between them. DNA for the CDR3: TGTGCCAGCAGCGGGAGTACCTACAATGAGCAGTTCTTC. Amino acids: CASSGSTYNEQFF.

This clonotype has more than one count but fewer than ten. V gene TRBV4-1 combines with J gene TRBJ2-2; a possible D gene is TRBD1 (6 bases). Germline V gene data show CDR1 as MGHRA and CDR2 as YSYEKL. The CDR3 runs to 15 residues. The germline V and J ends were trimmed by 0 bases and 5 bases, with 10 bases remaining between them. The CDR3, as DNA: TGCGCCAGCAGCCAAGAACAGGGTTGGACCGGGGAGCTGTTTTTT. Translating it yields CASSQEQGWTGELFF.